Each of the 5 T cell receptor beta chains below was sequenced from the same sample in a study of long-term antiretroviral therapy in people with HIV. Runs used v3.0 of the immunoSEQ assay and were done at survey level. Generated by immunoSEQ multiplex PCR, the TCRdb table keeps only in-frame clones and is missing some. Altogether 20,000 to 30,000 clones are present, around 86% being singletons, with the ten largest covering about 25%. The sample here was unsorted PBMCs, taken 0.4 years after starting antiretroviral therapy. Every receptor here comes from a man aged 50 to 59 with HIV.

CDR3 protein: CASSYPDGTNEKLFF. The DNA for the CDR3 is TGTGCCAGCAGTTACCCGGACGGAACTAATGAAAAACTGTTTTTT. The chain carries TRBV6-6 and TRBJ1-4; D gene uncertain. Trimming took 2 bases from V and 1 from J, leaving 8 bases between them. Germline assignment: CDR1 MNHNY and CDR2 SVGAGI (reference sequence). This CDR3 is 15 amino acids long.

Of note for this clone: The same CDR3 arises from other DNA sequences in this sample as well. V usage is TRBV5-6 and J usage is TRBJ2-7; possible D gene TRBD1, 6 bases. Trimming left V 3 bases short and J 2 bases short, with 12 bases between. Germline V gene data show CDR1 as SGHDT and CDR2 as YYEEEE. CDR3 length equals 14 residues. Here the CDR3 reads CASSSPGHTYEQYF. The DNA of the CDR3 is TGTGCCAGCAGCTCGCCGGGACATACCTACGAGCAGTACTTC.

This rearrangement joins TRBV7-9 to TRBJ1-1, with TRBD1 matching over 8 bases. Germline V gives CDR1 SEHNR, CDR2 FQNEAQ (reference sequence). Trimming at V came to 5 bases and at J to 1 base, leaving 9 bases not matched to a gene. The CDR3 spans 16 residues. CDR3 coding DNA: TGTGCCAGCAGCCCCCTTAAGGGACAGGAGAACACTGAAGCTTTCTTT. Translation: CASSPLKGQENTEAFF.

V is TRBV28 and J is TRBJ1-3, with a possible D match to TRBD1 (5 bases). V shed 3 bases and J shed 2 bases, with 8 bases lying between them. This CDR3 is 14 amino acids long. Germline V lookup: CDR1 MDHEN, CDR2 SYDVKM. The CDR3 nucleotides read TGTGCCAGCAGTTTGGGGGGAACTGGAAACACCATATATTTT. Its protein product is CASSLGGTGNTIYF. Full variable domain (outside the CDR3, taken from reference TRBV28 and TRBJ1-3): DVKVTQSSRYLVKRTGEKVFLECVQDMDHENMFWYRQDPGLGLRLIYFSYDVKMKEKGDIPEGYSVSREKKERFSLILESASTNQTSMYLCASSLGGTGNTIYFGEGSWLTVV.

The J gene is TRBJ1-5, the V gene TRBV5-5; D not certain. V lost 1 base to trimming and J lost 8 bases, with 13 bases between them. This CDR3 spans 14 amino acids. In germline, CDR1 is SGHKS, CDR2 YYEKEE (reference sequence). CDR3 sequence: CASSLWSGPEPQHF. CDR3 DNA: TGTGCCAGCAGCTTGTGGTCAGGCCCGGAGCCCCAGCATTTT. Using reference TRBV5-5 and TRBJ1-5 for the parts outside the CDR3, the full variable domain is DAGVTQSPTHLIKTRGQQVTLRCSPISGHKSVSWYQQVLGQGPQFIFQYYEKEERGRGNFPDRFSARQFPNYSSELNVNALLLGDSALYLCASSLWSGPEPQHFGDGTRLSIL.